A selection of T cell receptor beta chains follows, all from one sample in a study of OX40 agonist ivuxolimab in advanced cancers. TCRdb keeps only in-frame clones here, not all; method: immunoSEQ multiplex PCR. The repertoire includes 49,000 or so clones, more than 70% of them detected once, and 12% sits in the top ten. This material consisted of CD4+ or CD8+ T cells sorted from blood, taken in a trial of the OX40 agonist ivuxolimab. The receptors here all came from an adult with an advanced solid tumor such as melanoma, head and neck, liver or kidney cancer. Each CDR3 is given with its conserved first and last residue. D genes are given only for firm matches. Clone size is given for some rows only: seen once, a few or many times, or a class if the clone is expanded.

>13|TRBV19|NA|TRBJ1-2|NA
TGTGCCAGTAGTATGGGGGTTTTTGACGGCTACACCTTC
CASSMGVFDGYTF
>14|TRBV19|NA|TRBJ1-5|NA
TGTGCCAGTAGTCCACTTCGGGGCAATCAGCCCCAGCATTTT
CASSPLRGNQPQHF
>15|TRBV9|NA|TRBJ2-5|NA
TGTGCCAGCAGCGTAGAGGGAGATTCCCAAGAGACCCAGTACTTC
CASSVEGDSQETQYF
>16|TRBV5-8|once|TRBJ1-1|NA
TGTGCCAGCAGCCTTATAGGGGCGACCATGAACACTGAAGCTTTCTTT
CASSLIGATMNTEAFF
>17|TRBV4-3|once|TRBJ1-4|TRBD1
TGCGCCAGCAGCCGAGTCCTTTCTACAGGGGCGGGTGAAAAACTGTTTTTT
CASSRVLSTGAGEKLFF
>14|TRBV5-1|few|TRBJ2-1|TRBD1
TGCGCCAGCAGCTGGACAGGGCCGAACAATGAGCAGTTCTTC
CASSWTGPNNEQFF
>13|TRBV15|NA|TRBJ2-1|NA
TGTGCCACCAGCGGAGATACAGCGAATGAGCAGTTCTTC
CATSGDTANEQFF
>15|TRBV6-5|NA|TRBJ1-5|TRBD1
TGTGCCAGCAGTTACGGGACAGGGAACAATCAGCCCCAGCATTTT
CASSYGTGNNQPQHF
>15|TRBV6-1|NA|TRBJ2-7|NA
TGTGCCAGCCGTGAATACGACTCCCTGGGCTACGAGCAGTACTTC
CASREYDSLGYEQYF
>17|TRBV27|NA|TRBJ1-5|TRBD1
TGTGCCAGCAGGCAACAGGGGGGGATATTTAGCAATCAGCCCCAGCATTTT
CASRQQGGIFSNQPQHF
>15|TRBV19|NA|TRBJ2-2|TRBD2
TGTGCCAGTAGTATCGGCGGGAGGGCCTTCGGGGAGCTGTTTTTT
CASSIGGRAFGELFF
>16|TRBV10-3|NA|TRBJ2-2|TRBD1
TGTGCCATCAGTGAGCGACAGGGATCAGGCACCGGGGAGCTGTTTTTT
CAISERQGSGTGELFF
>15|TRBV4-3|NA|TRBJ2-7|NA
TGCGCCAGCAGCCAAGGAGACGTTAGCTCCTACGAGCAGTACTTC
CASSQGDVSSYEQYF
>16|TRBV4-1|NA|TRBJ2-5|TRBD1
TGCGCCAGCAGCCAAGATTTACCGTGGGACAGGGAGACCCAGTACTTC
CASSQDLPWDRETQYF
>14|TRBV6-5|NA|TRBJ2-5|NA
TGTGCCAGCAGTTGGACCCGGGACGGGGAGACCCAGTACTTC
CASSWTRDGETQYF
>15|TRBV19|NA|TRBJ2-3|TRBD1
TGTGCCAGCAGCCCCGGACAGGGGGATACAGATACGCAGTATTTT
CASSPGQGDTDTQYF
>12|TRBV30|NA|TRBJ2-7|NA
TGTGCCTGGAGTGGGTCTGCCTACGAGCAGTACTTC
CAWSGSAYEQYF
>14|TRBV30|NA|TRBJ1-3|NA
TGTGCCTGGAGTGGAGCCATCTCTGGAAACACCATATATTTT
CAWSGAISGNTIYF
>14|TRBV19|NA|TRBJ1-2|TRBD1
TGCGCCAGTAGCCAAACAGGGGGCCTGAAAGGCTACACCTTC
CASSQTGGLKGYTF
>15|TRBV11-3|NA|TRBJ1-1|NA
TGTGCCAGCAGCACCCCAGGGGAAGGGGCCATTGAAGCTTTCTTT
CASSTPGEGAIEAFF
>19|TRBV7-3|NA|TRBJ1-4|NA
TGTGCCAGCAGCCCTTCAACCTCAATAGCACCCAGGCCTAATGAAAAACTGTTTTTT
CASSPSTSIAPRPNEKLFF
>20|TRBV19|NA|TRBJ2-1|TRBD2
TGTGCCAGTAGTGAACCGGGACTAGCGGGAGATGGTAGCTCCTACAATGAGCAGTTCTTC
CASSEPGLAGDGSSYNEQFF
>16|TRBV6-1|NA|TRBJ2-7|NA
TGTGCCAGCAGTGCGGGGGTTTTCTTTTTCCCATACGAGCAGTACTTC
CASSAGVFFFPYEQYF
>12|TRBV30|once|TRBJ2-7|TRBD1
TGTGCCTTGGACAGGGACTCCTACGAGCAGTACTTC
CALDRDSYEQYF
>14|TRBV5-1|NA|TRBJ2-7|NA
TGCGCCAGCAGCTTGGAAGGGGGGGCCTACGAGCAGTACTTC
CASSLEGGAYEQYF
>16|TRBV4-2|NA|TRBJ1-5|NA
TGTGCCAGCAGCCAAGAAGGGACGGATTACGCCCGGCCCCAGCATTTT
CASSQEGTDYARPQHF
>19|TRBV7-9|NA|TRBJ2-3|TRBD2
TGTGCCAGCAGCTTAGCCGGACTAGCGGGGGGAGGCGGAACAGATACGCAGTATTTT
CASSLAGLAGGGGTDTQYF
>13|TRBV27|NA|TRBJ2-1|NA
TGTGCCAGCAGCCCCAACTACTACAATGAGCAGTTCTTC
CASSPNYYNEQFF
>11|TRBV25-1|NA|TRBJ1-1|NA
TGTGCCAGCAGGATGAACACTGAAGCTTTCTTT
CASRMNTEAFF
>17|TRBV19|NA|TRBJ1-6|TRBD1
TGTGCCAGTAGTATCCATCCACGGGACAGGAGTAATTCACCCCTCCACTTT
CASSIHPRDRSNSPLHF
>16|TRBV7-2|NA|TRBJ1-5|TRBD1
TGTGCCAGCAGCCACGGGGACAGCTATAGCAATCAGCCCCAGCATTTT
CASSHGDSYSNQPQHF
>11|TRBV27|NA|TRBJ2-2|NA
TGTGCCAGCAGCCAAACCGGGGAGCTGTTTTTT
CASSQTGELFF
>15|TRBV5-1|NA|TRBJ1-1|NA
TGCGCCAGCAGCCAATCGAGGGGTTTGGGCACTGAAGCTTTCTTT
CASSQSRGLGTEAFF
>14|TRBV5-5|NA|TRBJ1-2|NA
TGTGCCAGCAGCCATCGAACTGAATCCTATGGCTACACCTTC
CASSHRTESYGYTF
>18|TRBV9|NA|TRBJ1-3|NA
TGTGCCAGCAGCGAGTTAGATAACAGGCTATCCTCTGGAAACACCATATATTTT
CASSELDNRLSSGNTIYF
>13|TRBV27|NA|TRBJ1-2|TRBD1
TGTGCCAGCACGGACAGGGGGGACTATGGCTACACCTTC
CASTDRGDYGYTF
>15|TRBV7-9|NA|TRBJ2-7|TRBD2
TGTGCCAGCAGCTTAGTACGGCTAGCGGGAGACGAGCAGTACTTC
CASSLVRLAGDEQYF
>15|TRBV6-6|NA|TRBJ1-2|TRBD1
TGTGCCAGCAGTCCTTTACAGGGGCGCCAAGATGGCTACACCTTC
CASSPLQGRQDGYTF
>17|TRBV9|NA|TRBJ2-4|TRBD1
TGTGCCAGCAGCGGACCTAGACAGGGAATAGCCAAAAACATTCAGTACTTC
CASSGPRQGIAKNIQYF
>13|TRBV15|NA|TRBJ2-5|NA
TGTGCCACCAGCAGCAGAGGACAAGAGACCCAGTACTTC
CATSSRGQETQYF
>12|TRBV2|NA|TRBJ1-1|NA
TGTGCCAGCAGCCTCGACGGACTGGAAGCTTTCTTT
CASSLDGLEAFF
>15|TRBV5-6|NA|TRBJ1-1|TRBD1
TGTGCCAGCAGCTTCTCCGGGACAGATAACACTGAAGCTTTCTTT
CASSFSGTDNTEAFF
>13|TRBV2|few|TRBJ1-5|NA
TGTGCCAGCAAGGGCGCCAGCAATCAGCCCCAGCATTTT
CASKGASNQPQHF
>15|TRBV7-3|NA|TRBJ2-1|NA
TGTGCCAGCAGCTTCGGCGCCAACTCCTACAATGAGCAGTTCTTC
CASSFGANSYNEQFF
>13|TRBV6-5|NA|TRBJ2-7|NA
TGTGCCAGCAGTTACTCGAACTCCTACGAGCAGTACTTC
CASSYSNSYEQYF
>16|TRBV27|NA|TRBJ2-7|TRBD2
TGTGCCAGCAGTTTAGGATTAGCGGGGGCACGTGACGAGCAGTACTTC
CASSLGLAGARDEQYF
>15|TRBV7-8|NA|TRBJ1-5|TRBD1
TGTGCCAGCAGCTTAGGGACAGGCTTAAATCAGCCCCAGCATTTT
CASSLGTGLNQPQHF
>13|TRBV13|NA|TRBJ2-7|NA
TGTGCCAGCAGCCTGACCCCTCCCTACGAGCAGTACTTC
CASSLTPPYEQYF
>15|TRBV15|NA|TRBJ1-1|NA
TGTGCCACCAGCAGAGAGTTGTGGCCGCTCACTGAAGCTTTCTTT
CATSRELWPLTEAFF
>14|TRBV9|NA|TRBJ2-7|NA
TGTGCCAGCAGCGTAGCTGTAACTCCTTACGAGCAGTACTTC
CASSVAVTPYEQYF
>13|TRBV11-2|NA|TRBJ1-1|NA
TGTGCCAGCAGCTTAGAGCTTAAGGCTGAAGCTTTCTTT
CASSLELKAEAFF
>14|TRBV10-3|NA|TRBJ1-4|NA
TGTGCCATCAGTGAGTTTACAGGAAATGAAAAACTGTTTTTT
CAISEFTGNEKLFF
>13|TRBV21-1|NA|TRBJ2-7|NA
TGTGCCAGCAGCAATTCGAATGCCTACGAGCAGTACTTC
CASSNSNAYEQYF
>17|TRBV9|NA|TRBJ2-7|NA
TGTGCCAGCAGCAATTATATATCCGGGACTCACCCCTACGAGCAGTACTTC
CASSNYISGTHPYEQYF
>17|TRBV2|once|TRBJ2-4|NA
TGTGCCAGCAGTGAGTTTGTAGGGGGTCCAGCCAAAAACATTCAGTACTTC
CASSEFVGGPAKNIQYF
>15|TRBV9|NA|TRBJ2-7|TRBD1
TGTGCCAGCAGCGTAGATCAGGGGGAAGGTTACGAGCAGTACTTC
CASSVDQGEGYEQYF
>14|TRBV7-8|NA|TRBJ2-1|NA
TGTGCCAGCAGCCGTTACGGGGGTGACAATGAGCAGTTCTTC
CASSRYGGDNEQFF
>13|TRBV6-5|NA|TRBJ2-1|TRBD2
TGTGCCAGCGGATACCAAACGGGGGGTGAGCAGTTCTTC
CASGYQTGGEQFF
>16|TRBV11-2|few|TRBJ1-6|NA
TGCGCCAGCAGCCCGGACTGGAGCTCCTATAATTCACCCCTCCACTTT
CASSPDWSSYNSPLHF